The present TCR beta chain was sequenced within a study of blood T cell repertoires in COVID-19. The assay was immunoSEQ multiplex PCR, and TCRdb's table has in-frame clones only and misses some. Of about 190,000 clones detected, 89% appear once; the ten largest clones hold roughly 6.7%. CDR1 SGHTA and CDR2 FQGNSA come from the germline V gene. With V trimmed by 0 bases and J by 6 bases, 0 bases remained unmatched. The CDR3 has 14 amino acids. The receptor comes from a man aged 35 to 55 with acute or convalescent COVID-19. The sample comprised peripheral blood. The chain has TRBV7-2 and TRBJ1-2; TRBD1 aligns across 11 bases. CDR3: CASSLAGQGDGYTF. The DNA for the CDR3 is TGTGCCAGCAGCTTAGCGGGACAGGGGGATGGCTACACCTTC.